Sequencing of this T cell receptor (beta chain) was carried out in a study of glioma-infiltrating T cells. The iRepertoire nested amplicon-rescue multiplex PCR amplified TCR alpha and beta CDR3s from RNA. Using its own MiXCR run on the multiplex PCR reads, TCRdb lists one record per CDR3 protein. The data contain some 100,000 distinct CDR3 sequences, around 25% of them singletons. Trimming shortened V by 0 bases and J by 0 bases, and 7 bases separated the two germline ends. Germline-derived CDR1 and CDR2 are SGDLS and YYNGEE. The CDR3 contains 15 residues. This TCR was recovered from a human donor with low-grade glioma or glioblastoma, undergoing nonglioma brain surgery, or in good health (not recorded which). The chain combines TRBV9 with TRBJ2-1; D gene unclear. What was sequenced was glioma tissue, nonneoplastic brain tissue, or PBMCs (not recorded which). CDR3 residues: CASSVGRFSYNEQFF. The CDR3 nucleotides are TGTGCCAGCAGCGTAGGGCGGTTCTCCTACAATGAGCAGTTCTTC.